These 8 T cell receptor beta chains were sequenced from one sample in a study of PD-1 blockade in classical Hodgkin lymphoma. Produced via immunoSEQ multiplex PCR; TCRdb's table is partial and in-frame only. The sample lists under 9,000 clones; approximately 90% were seen once. Regarding time point: cycle 4 day 1 (C4D1), after 6 weeks of nivolumab. Each of the patients experienced relapse following autologous stem cell transplantation, and their brentuximab vedotin exposure differed. Sequenced here: peripheral blood mononuclear cells (PBMCs), sampled before the fourth cycle of nivolumab. These receptor sequences come from a human donor with classical Hodgkin lymphoma.

The chain carries TRBV28 and TRBJ2-3; D possibly corresponds to TRBD2 (5 bases). V lost 4 bases and J lost 2, with 13 bases in between. Germline V lookup: CDR1 MDHEN, CDR2 SYDVKM. This CDR3 has 15 amino acids. The CDR3 nucleotides are TGTGCCAGCAGTTCCCCGAGGGAAGACACAGATACGCAGTATTTT. Amino acid sequence: CASSSPREDTDTQYF. The full variable domain, with the rest looked up from reference TRBV28 and TRBJ2-3, is DVKVTQSSRYLVKRTGEKVFLECVQDMDHENMFWYRQDPGLGLRLIYFSYDVKMKEKGDIPEGYSVSREKKERFSLILESASTNQTSMYLCASSSPREDTDTQYFGPGTRLTVL.

This chain links TRBV19 with TRBJ1-2; D gene uncertain. The CDR3 runs 11 residues. Trimming left V 9 bases short and J 2 bases short, with 7 bases between. Looked up from germline, CDR1 is LNHDA and CDR2 is SQIVND (reference sequence). The CDR3 here is CASTGNYGYTF. The CDR3, as DNA: TGTGCCAGCACGGGAAACTATGGCTACACCTTC.

The V call is TRBV18, the J call TRBJ2-1, with TRBD2 matching 8 bases. CDR3 length equals 12 residues. CDR1 and CDR2 (germline): KGHSH, LQKENI. Trimming cost V 2 bases and J 13 bases; bases outside gene matches: 4. In DNA, the CDR3 is TGTGCCAGCTCACCAGGAGCGGGAGACCAGTTCTTC. Its translation is CASSPGAGDQFF.

This clone was seen a single time. A far larger clone differs by one base, so this is likely a read error. The chain couples TRBV1 to TRBJ2-7; TRBD2 is taken as the D call from the table, unchecked against the DNA. TRBV1 is tagged as a pseudogene. The CDR3 runs 14 residues. CDR3 protein: CTSSQAGSSYEQYF. The CDR3 DNA reads as TGCACCAGCAGCCAAGCGGGAAGCTCCTACGAGCAGTACTTC.

The chain uses TRBV7-8 and TRBJ1-1, with TRBD1 as a possible D gene (5 bases). This CDR3 region has 14 residues. CDR1 is SGHVS and CDR2 is FQNEAQ in the germline V gene. V lost 10 bases and J 2 bases, leaving 17 bases between the germline ends. The CDR3 here is CAILRGGLNTEAFF. DNA of the CDR3: TGTGCCATCCTTAGGGGTGGACTAAACACTGAAGCTTTCTTT.

This clone was seen just once. This chain links TRBV19 with TRBJ2-6; D unclear. Trimming removed 4 bases from V and 2 bases from J, with 6 bases in between. Looked up from germline, CDR1 is LNHDA and CDR2 is SQIVND (reference sequence). The CDR3 spans 14 residues. Here the CDR3 DNA reads TGTGCCAGTAGTACCTCTCCTGGGGCCAACGTCCTGACTTTC. Translation gives CASSTSPGANVLTF.

The CDR3 coding sequence is TGTGCCATCAGGACTAGCGGGAGTGGGGGCGATGAGCAGTTCTTC. It is translated as CAIRTSGSGGDEQFF. The rearrangement links TRBV10-3 to TRBJ2-1, with TRBD2 matching 12 bases. CDR3 length: 15 residues. V dropped 6 bases and J dropped 8; count of bases not matched to a gene: 8. Germline values: CDR1 ENHRY, CDR2 SYGVKD.

The chain links TRBV28 to TRBJ1-1; D ambiguous. V dropped 10 bases and J dropped 0 bases, with 9 bases sitting between them. The germline gives CDR1 MDHEN, CDR2 SYDVKM. The CDR3 sequence is 12 residues long. CDR3 nucleotide sequence: TGTGCCACCGGACCGCTGAACACTGAAGCTTTCTTT. Translation: CATGPLNTEAFF.